This T cell receptor beta chain was obtained from a study of cytomegalovirus exposure and HLA in healthy donors (dated 2017 in TCRdb). For the wider study: An earlier analysis of 587 of the donors reported 276 Gb of sequence data and some 110 million unique TCR beta sequences obtained from approximately 180 million T cells. Because of strong linkage in the cohort, 4 to 6 DR-DQ haplotypes were treated as single units for association and clustering. Using immunosequencing, the study profiled T cell repertoires from 640 or so subjects and related those repertoires to cytomegalovirus serostatus. HLA typing included class I and class II loci at four-digit resolution. To decide whether each TCR beta V gene segment behaved as functional or pseudogenic, an earlier analysis of nearly 600 of the donors relied on high-throughput TCR beta sequencing. In the later analysis, no new phenotypic data were used to find candidate immune exposures; instead, reliance was placed on TCR beta sequences and their occurrence across donors. Along with the approximately 670-subject first cohort, a separate validation cohort of around 110 different subjects was used. Donor age, sex, ethnicity and CMV serostatus were compiled alongside the repertoire data. An early release that covered roughly 600 HLA-typed donors contained approximately 290 gigabases of sequencing data and around 80 million unique TCR sequences. The genetic ancestry cluster associated with self-reported Caucasian donors included about 81% of the roughly 400 genotyped donors. A later analysis re-examined previously published TCR beta repertoires from just over 650 donors and added high-resolution HLA genotyping to investigate patterns of TCR occurrence. Among roughly 400 genotyped donors of the cohort, an average of around 220,000 unique TCR beta nucleotide sequences was sequenced per donor, of which about 18% were non-productive. A later genetic analysis used genome-wide SNP genotypes for 398 of the 666 donors, treating that subset as a discovery cohort. Every repertoire in the discovery cohort had been generated on one and the same sequencing platform. The number of typed donors differed by locus: 629-630 for A, B, C, DRB1 and DQB1; approximately 520 for DQA1; over 600 for DPA1; and about 450 for DPB1. The study combined high-throughput TCR immunosequencing, statistical association of individual TCRs with disease status, and machine learning to predict cytomegalovirus infection status. The study aimed to test whether signatures of past pathogen exposure could be identified by cataloging public T cell receptors.

Trimming accounts for 6 bases at V and 6 bases at J, while the number of junction bases matched to no gene is 7. CDR1 MNHNS and CDR2 SASEGT are derived from the germline V gene. CDR3 length: 13 amino acids, cysteine to phenylalanine. Just CDR3 DNA is preserved here, 39 bases in frame from base 1. Receptors were amplified or captured by the immunoSEQ multiplex PCR assay. For the multiplex PCR, a mixture combining 60 forward primers for TCR Vbeta segments and 13 reverse primers for TCR Jbeta segments was used. Amplification of the CDR3 region of rearranged TCR beta genes was performed with a multiplex PCR assay on genomic DNA. The Illumina HiSeq System was used to sequence the amplified TCR beta libraries as 87-base-pair reads. In the original analysis: A later analysis tallied roughly 80 million unique TCR beta chains across the roughly 610 repertoires, and approximately 12 million of those chains were shared by two or more donors. Raw reads were error-corrected and collapsed into unique sequences with a nearest-neighbor algorithm that merged closely related sequences to remove PCR and sequencing errors. Alignment of CDR3 sequences to IMGT reference sequences was used to assign V, D and J gene segments. For a sequence to be retained, at least a six-nucleotide match to both a V gene segment and a J gene segment was required. Rearrangements were classified as productive when the CDR3 lacked stop codons and remained in frame with V and J, and all other rearrangements were classified as non-productive. CDR3 was defined according to IMGT convention as the region running from the second conserved V-encoded cysteine to the conserved J-encoded phenylalanine. Sequences without an unambiguous match to a single V gene segment were excluded from the earlier analysis of about 600 of the donors. An earlier analysis of approximately 590 of the donors classified V segments as functional when productive rearrangements were above 56.7% and as segregating when the standard deviation between donors was above 5%. A statistical classification framework was built to diagnose cytomegalovirus status from the catalog of TCR beta chain sequences. In a later analysis, V and J genes were assigned by comparing TCR nucleotide sequences against IMGT/GENE-DB human TR gene sequences. The TCRdist pipeline was used in a later analysis to assign CDR3 sequences and most-parsimonious VDJ recombination scenarios. A later analysis defined each TCR beta chain by its CDR3 amino acid sequence plus V-gene family, and excluded reads lacking a unique V-gene family. In a later analysis, around 600 highly shared, low-generation-probability nucleotide sequences were removed to address suspected cross-contamination and a sequencing artifact. In a later analysis, a clonal expansion index was calculated for each public chain from normalized within-repertoire ranks of inferred template counts. In a later analysis, generation probabilities were computed using a VDJ recombination model fitted to out-of-frame rearrangements, and the results were checked against IGoR. In a later analysis, TCR-TCR, TCR-HLA and TCR-CMV co-occurrence was scored with hypergeometric tests, and a repertoire-size bias correction was applied to TCR pairs. In a later analysis, false discovery rates were estimated by permuting HLA or CMV assignments 20 times. A later analysis grouped co-occurring TCRs with DBSCAN, adding TCRdist sequence similarity when clustering within HLA-allele-positive subsets. For co-occurrence clustering, repertoires with fewer than 30,000 or more than 120,000 public chains were excluded, along with a handful of repertoires with anomalous nucleotide sharing. Held by TCRdb, this immuneACCESS table contains in-frame sequences only and omits some clones. Under half of the omission traces to an unresolved V gene where checked; the cause of the rest is unknown. The V and J calls and the clone size are those of that table, but D and trimming were determined from the DNA. This sample lists 90,000 to 140,000 clones; around 70% were detected once. Of the sample, roughly 3.2% falls within the top ten clones.

As to this clone: Its antigen has not been determined. Base qualities are not provided; no much larger clone lies one nucleotide away.

The cohort comprised some 700 healthy bone marrow donors. All cohort members were sampled while nominally healthy, although unrecorded immune exposures were likely present. The donor was CMV seronegative and was included in the group of a few hundred seronegative cohort members. A peripheral blood sample was collected from each donor, and TCR beta sequencing was performed on peripheral blood mononuclear cells. The Qiagen DNeasy Blood Extraction Kit was used to extract genomic DNA from the blood cell samples. General conclusions and limits of the study: The earlier analysis of 587 of the donors excluded roughly 17 rarely observed V segments, including chromosome 9 orphons, because counts were too low. Most TCR sequences were seen in very few donors, while some public TCRs were found in many individuals. The 87-base-pair reads could not distinguish some IMGT-functional V segments, including TRBV6-2 and TRBV6-3, so those segments were excluded. In a later genetic analysis, fewer N-insertions in productive TCRs were reported among donors in an Asian-associated ancestry cluster than the approximately 710-donor mean. A further reported finding was that TCR beta sequences accurately predicted the HLA-A and HLA-B alleles for most subjects in the first cohort. Sequencing depth was assumed to be roughly uniform across donors in the presence/absence analyses, though that assumption may not hold. In a later analysis, the rate of TCR association differed among HLA loci, with DRB1 alleles having the most associated TCRs and HLA-C alleles having the fewest. A later analysis found that most CMV-associated TCR beta chains appeared HLA-restricted, with HLA associations seemingly driven largely by CMV exposure. In a later analysis, HLA-associated TCR beta chains showed more clonal expansion and lower generation probabilities than non-associated chains that were equally common. Correlated functional status among segregating V segments might be attributable to linkage disequilibrium, but an unknown experimental factor could not be ruled out. In both the original and validation cohorts, the classifier was reported to diagnose cytomegalovirus status with high specificity and sensitivity. In an earlier analysis of fewer than 750 of the donors, most TCR beta V segments were observed in productive rearrangements about 90% or about 30% of the time, broadly matching IMGT annotations. In a later analysis, several top co-occurrence clusters were reported to appear linked to parvovirus B19, influenza, CMV and Epstein-Barr virus. The authors suggested that the approach could potentially be generalized to other disease states and immunological phenotypes. Three of the identified cytomegalovirus-associated TCR beta chains were confirmed in vitro to be specific for cytomegalovirus antigens. HLA typing was unavailable for some donors at each locus, so association tests used only the typed subset. V-gene and J-gene trimming of TCR beta chains was associated with a missense DCLRE1C variant in a later genetic analysis, and the association was replicated in an independent cohort. In a later analysis, 15,000 to 20,000 TCR beta sequences were associated with specific HLA alleles at a false discovery rate of 0.05. A group of highly shared sequence variants was considered likely to be a technical artifact of the sequencing pipeline. Immune exposure information for the cohort was limited to CMV serostatus. Assigning TCR associations to individual alleles was difficult when HLA alleles, especially DR and DQ, strongly co-occurred. The cohort was sequenced for TCR beta chains only, and without alpha or paired-chain data the features that could be detected were limited. In the study, 164 TCR beta chains were listed as associated with cytomegalovirus.

Sequencing input: PBMCs. The origin of this receptor is a man under 40 in good health and CMV-seronegative. In this chain, TRBV6-1 is recombined with TRBJ1-2; TRBD1 fits 7 bases in the junction. CDR3 protein: CASRKSGTDGYTF. The nucleotide sequence reads TGTGCCAGCAGAAAATCCGGGACAGATGGCTACACCTTC.